Presented here are 9 T cell receptor beta chains from one specimen sequenced in a study of Siglec-9 on CD8 T cells in melanoma. Sequencing used immunoSEQ multiplex PCR; TCRdb keeps in-frame clones, though not all of them. This sample has some 37,000 clones; 80% to 85% occur once, and the top ten carry more than 1.5%. Specimen: Siglec-9- CD8+ T cells sorted from blood. The receptors shown here come from a human donor in good health.

This clone was counted only a few times. This chain links TRBV6-1 with TRBJ2-7; D remains unclear. This CDR3 contains 12 residues. Germline CDR1 reads MNHNS; CDR2 reads SASEGT. The V end lost 1 base, the J end lost 7 bases, and 8 bases lay between the germline ends. The CDR3 DNA is TGTGCCAGCAGTGAAGGGGCCCGGGAGCAGTACTTC. Its translation is CASSEGAREQYF.

The rearrangement links TRBV7-8 to TRBJ2-3; 12 bases are a match to TRBD2. CDR3 length: 15 residues. CDR1 is SGHVS, CDR2 FQNEAQ, per germline. J gave up 3 bases and V 2 bases, and 0 bases lay outside the gene matches. The CDR3 loop is CASSLLAGGTDTQYF. CDR3 nucleotides: TGTGCCAGCAGCTTACTAGCGGGGGGGACAGATACGCAGTATTTT.

The chain uses TRBV14 and TRBJ2-3; a possible D gene is TRBD2 (5 bases). CDR3 length equals 14 residues. Germline CDR1 reads SGHDN; CDR2 reads FVKESK. Trimming removed 8 bases from V and 1 base from J, with 13 bases in between. CDR3 protein: CASRTRRRTDTQYF. The CDR3 region has the DNA TGTGCCAGCCGGACTCGTCGGCGCACAGATACGCAGTATTTT.

The chain combines TRBV11-2 with TRBJ1-6; no clear D gene. The length of the CDR3 is 12 residues. Trimming stripped 1 base from V and 7 bases from J, with 2 bases between. The V gene's germline CDR1 is SGHAT and CDR2 FQNNGV. This CDR3 is CASSLGNSPLHF. The CDR3 DNA reads TGTGCCAGCAGCTTAGGGAATTCACCCCTCCACTTT. The variable domain in full, completed from reference TRBV11-2 and TRBJ1-6, reads EAGVAQSPRYKIIEKRQSVAFWCNPISGHATLYWYQQILGQGPKLLIQFQNNGVVDDSQLPKDRFSAERLKGVDSTLKIQPAKLEDSAVYLCASSLGNSPLHFGNGTRLTVT.

In this sample, this clone turned up once. This CDR3 is CASSDSERDYNEQFF. CDR3 DNA sequence: TGTGCCAGCAGTGACTCCGAGCGGGACTACAATGAGCAGTTCTTC. The V gene is TRBV6-4, the J gene TRBJ2-1, with 7 bases that match TRBD2. V lost 0 bases, J lost 3 bases, and 2 bases stayed unmatched. CDR1 is MRHNA, CDR2 SNTAGT, per germline. This CDR3 region has 15 residues.

This clone was picked up a small number of times. This chain joins TRBV2 and TRBJ1-5; 7 nucleotides align to TRBD1. The junction had 8 bases not matched to a gene; V was cut back by 5 bases and J by 10 bases. CDR3 length: 13 residues. Germline CDR1 and CDR2: SNHLY and FYNNEI. The CDR3 spells CASSWTGSSPQHF. As DNA, the CDR3 is TGTGCCAGCAGTTGGACAGGCTCGTCACCCCAGCATTTT.

The chain joins TRBV4-1 to TRBJ2-7; a weak D match, TRBD2 (5 bases). Germline CDR1 and CDR2: MGHRA and YSYEKL. The CDR3 runs 14 residues. Trimming took off 4 bases at V and 6 bases at J, with 16 bases between the two ends. CDR3 nucleotides: TGCGCCAGCAGCCGAGGCGAGCTAGCTGGCGAGCAGTACTTC. Translation gives CASSRGELAGEQYF.

This clone was detected only once. This sequence joins TRBV5-1 and TRBJ2-1, with 9 bases identical to TRBD2. The germline V gene encodes CDR1 SGHRS and CDR2 YFSETQ. This CDR3 spans 15 amino acids. V trimming: 2 bases; J trimming: 4 bases; junction bases outside the gene matches: 4. CDR3 bases: TGCGCCAGCAGCTTACCTAGCGGGGCTTACAATGAGCAGTTCTTC. Translation gives CASSLPSGAYNEQFF.

The chain uses TRBV27 and TRBJ2-7, with unresolved D. The germline V gene has CDR1 MNHEY and CDR2 SMNVEV (reference sequence). The CDR3 consists of 14 residues. With 1 base removed from V and 1 base from J, the gap between germline ends came to 8 bases. The CDR3 is CASSLFPDSYEQYF. As DNA, the CDR3 is TGTGCCAGCAGTTTATTTCCGGATTCCTACGAGCAGTACTTC.